This paragraph covers one T cell receptor beta chain sequence. This sample is part of a study of blood T cell repertoires in COVID-19. Study-level background: Sources were T cells, B-cell-depleted T cells, or PBMCs; the material itself was cDNA or gDNA.

V was shortened by 4 bases and J by 8 bases, with 14 bases between the two germline ends. Germline V gene sequence: CDR1 SQVTM, CDR2 ANQGSEA. CDR3 length equals 13 residues. Some clones are missing from TCRdb's copy, which holds only in-frame ones; the method was immunoSEQ multiplex PCR. The profile shows hundreds of thousands of clones, approximately 89% of them singletons. The receptor's source is a woman between 50 and 59 years old who had recovered from COVID-19. This chain joins TRBV29-1 and TRBJ1-4; D remains unclear. Sequenced material: peripheral blood. DNA for the CDR3: TGCAGCGTTGCCGGGTCAGTTGGCGAAAAACTGTTTTTT. It codes for CSVAGSVGEKLFF. Filled out from reference TRBV29-1 and TRBJ1-4, the complete variable domain reads SAVISQKPSRDICQRGTSLTIQCQVDSQVTMMFWYRQQPGQSLTLIATANQGSEATYESGFVIDKFPISRPNLTFSTLTVSNMSPEDSSIYLCSVAGSVGEKLFFGSGTQLSVL.